The 28 T cell receptor beta chains below all came from one sample that was sequenced in a study of radiotherapy plus CTLA-4 blockade in lung cancer. Profiling relied on immunoSEQ multiplex PCR, and the TCRdb table lists in-frame clones only, not all of them. The data contain around 24,000 clones, around 70% of them singletons. Material: peripheral blood, obtained from a patient treated with radiotherapy plus ipilimumab. Every receptor here comes from a human donor with non-small cell lung cancer who had stable disease on radiotherapy plus ipilimumab.

This clone occurred a few times. This rearrangement joins TRBV18 to TRBJ2-7, with D possibly matching TRBD1 (5 bases). The CDR3 covers 16 residues. CDR1 is KGHSH, CDR2 LQKENI, per germline. V lost 6 bases and J lost 3, with 21 bases in between. The CDR3 region has the DNA TGTGCCAGCTCCTCACACCCCCCGACGACAGTCTACGAGCAGTACTTC. The encoded protein is CASSSHPPTTVYEQYF.

J is TRBJ2-1 and V is TRBV6-5, with D maybe TRBD1 (6 bases). The length of the CDR3 is 13 residues. CDR1 is MNHEY, CDR2 SVGAGI, per germline. V was clipped by 6 bases and J by 2 bases, with 8 bases between them. The CDR3: CASSDRTYNEQFF. CDR3 DNA: TGTGCCAGCAGCGACAGGACCTACAATGAGCAGTTCTTC.

The CDR3 region is CASSQDFVGLNTEAFF. The CDR3 DNA reads as TGTGCCAGCAGCCAAGATTTTGTGGGCCTTAACACTGAAGCTTTCTTT. This chain joins TRBV14 and TRBJ1-1; D gene ambiguous. V was cut by 0 bases and J by 2 bases, with 13 bases left in between. The germline CDR1 and CDR2 sequences are SGHDN and FVKESK. The CDR3 totals 16 residues.

The chain carries TRBV7-8 and TRBJ1-4, with D maybe TRBD1 (5 bases). V lost 5 bases, J lost 7 bases, and 20 bases lay in between. The germline V gene has CDR1 SGHVS and CDR2 FQNEAQ. This CDR3 is built from 16 residues. The CDR3 spells CASSPQEGRVVEKLFF. The CDR3 DNA reads TGTGCCAGCAGCCCCCAAGAGGGCAGGGTCGTTGAAAAACTGTTTTTT.

The chain couples TRBV23-1 to TRBJ1-5; tentative D call: TRBD1 (6 bases). TRBV23-1 qualifies as an ORF whose function is uncertain. V lost 1 base, J lost 2 bases, and 18 bases lay in between. CDR3 length: 18 residues. The CDR3 protein is CASSQFRGPLIRNQPQHF. CDR3 sequence (DNA): TGCGCCAGCAGTCAATTCAGGGGACCACTTATTCGCAATCAGCCCCAGCATTTT.

The chain is built from TRBV11-2 and TRBJ2-3; D might be TRBD1 (7 bases). The CDR3 covers 14 residues. V was trimmed by 5 bases and J by 4 bases, leaving 13 bases between them. Per the germline V gene, CDR1 is SGHAT and CDR2 is FQNNGV. In DNA, the CDR3 is TGTGCCAGCAGCCGTCGCGGGACAGCAGATACGCAGTATTTT. Its translation is CASSRRGTADTQYF.

The J gene is TRBJ2-5, the V gene TRBV11-3; TRBD1 might be the D (6 bases). The germline CDR1 and CDR2 sequences are SGHNT and YENEEA. The CDR3 spans 14 residues. V was trimmed by 2 bases and J by 6 bases, leaving 13 bases between them. The CDR3 loop reads CASSLSGALQTQYF. CDR3 DNA sequence: TGTGCCAGCAGCTTATCAGGGGCGCTTCAGACCCAGTACTTC.

CDR3 DNA: TGTGCCACCAGCCAGACGGGACTAGTAGACGAGCAGTACTTC. Translated, it gives CATSQTGLVDEQYF. The chain recombines TRBV15 with TRBJ2-7; 8 nucleotides match TRBD2. Losses at the gene ends were 5 bases for V and 5 bases for J; bases not matched to a gene: 8. This CDR3 comprises 14 residues. Germline V gene lookup returns CDR1 LNHNV and CDR2 YYDKDF (reference sequence).

The table lists this clone with a few counts. The gene calls are TRBV6-1 and TRBJ1-2; unclear D gene. Germline V gene lookup returns CDR1 MNHNS and CDR2 SASEGT. This CDR3 is built from 15 residues. Trimming pared 6 bases from V and 3 bases from J, leaving 17 bases between. The chain's CDR3 is CASRRAFSSDYGYTF. In nucleotides, the CDR3 is TGTGCCAGCAGGAGGGCCTTCTCGAGCGACTATGGCTACACCTTC.

The genes are TRBV7-2 and TRBJ2-5, with 7 bases lining up with TRBD2. Germline CDR1 reads SGHTA; CDR2 reads FQGNSA. The CDR3 is made up of 14 amino acids. Trimming cost V 5 bases and J 1 base; bases outside gene matches: 4. The CDR3: CASSPSSGQETQYF. The CDR3 bases are TGTGCCAGCAGCCCCTCTAGCGGCCAAGAGACCCAGTACTTC. Based on the CDR3 plus reference TRBV7-2 and TRBJ2-5, the full variable domain is GAGVSQSPSNKVTEKGKDVELRCDPISGHTALYWYRQSLGQGLEFLIYFQGNSAPDKSGLPSDRFSAERTGGSVSTLTIQRTQQEDSAVYLCASSPSSGQETQYFGPGTRLLVL.

V and J are TRBV7-3 and TRBJ2-2; 7 bases match TRBD1. CDR1 SGHTA and CDR2 FQGTGA come from the germline V gene. The ends lost 4 bases at V and 5 bases at J; junction bases unmatched: 1. CDR3 length: 13 amino acids. CDR3 protein: CASSSTGTGELFF. The CDR3 DNA reads TGTGCCAGCAGCTCGACAGGGACCGGGGAGCTGTTTTTT.

The chain links TRBV7-9 to TRBJ2-3; TRBD2 agrees at 8 bases. The CDR3 is 17 amino acids. CDR1 is SEHNR, CDR2 FQNEAQ, per germline (reference sequence). The V segment lost 5 bases and the J segment 3 bases; nucleotides outside the gene matches: 13. The CDR3 DNA sequence: TGTGCCAGCAGCCCCCCCCGGGCAGCGGGAGTGACAGATACGCAGTATTTT. Its translation: CASSPPRAAGVTDTQYF.

The genes are TRBV6-1 and TRBJ2-2; D is unresolved. V lost 2 bases to trimming and J lost 7 bases, with 5 bases between them. This CDR3 has 12 residues. Germline V gene data show CDR1 as MNHNS and CDR2 as SASEGT. CDR3 protein: CASSEYGGELFF. In nucleotides, the CDR3 is TGTGCCAGCAGTGAATACGGCGGGGAGCTGTTTTTT.

V gene TRBV6-6 combines with J gene TRBJ2-7; the match to TRBD1 covers 10 bases. From germline, CDR1 is MNHNY and CDR2 SVGAGI (reference sequence). J lost 6 bases, V lost 6 bases, and 8 bases had no gene match. The CDR3 covers 14 residues. The CDR3 DNA follows: TGTGCCAGCAGGAACACGGGACAGGGGTCCGAGCAGTACTTC. It is translated as CASRNTGQGSEQYF.

The V call is TRBV29-1, the J call TRBJ2-5; the D gene is possibly TRBD2 (6 bases). Germline V CDR1 and CDR2: SQVTM, ANQGSEA. The CDR3 extends over 12 amino acids. Trimming removed 6 bases at V and 4 bases at J, with 12 bases between. CDR3 loop: CSVGGRGETQYF. The DNA of the CDR3 is TGCAGCGTCGGAGGGCGAGGAGAGACCCAGTACTTC.

The J gene is TRBJ2-7, the V gene TRBV5-1, with 8 bases identical to TRBD1. V shed 3 bases and J 2 bases; nucleotides not matched to a gene: 13. Germline CDR1 SGHRS, CDR2 YFSETQ. The CDR3 sequence is 17 residues long. The CDR3 region has the DNA TGCGCCAGCAGCTCGGCCGATGGCGGGGACAGGACCTACGAGCAGTACTTC. Protein sequence: CASSSADGGDRTYEQYF.

The genes are TRBV19 and TRBJ1-5; D unclear. V was clipped by 4 bases and J by 4 bases, with 11 bases between them. The CDR3 is 14 amino acids. In germline, CDR1 is LNHDA, CDR2 SQIVND (reference sequence). CDR3 loop: CASSNPGDNQPQHF. For the CDR3, the DNA is TGTGCCAGTAGTAATCCTGGAGATAATCAGCCCCAGCATTTT.

V and J are TRBV11-3 and TRBJ2-2, with 10 bases lining up with TRBD2. This CDR3 is 18 amino acids long. V lost 3 bases to trimming and J lost 0 bases; unmatched junction nucleotides: 7. From germline, CDR1 is SGHNT and CDR2 YENEEA. The CDR3 bases are TGTGCCAGCAGCTTCGCCCCCCTAGCGGGAGCGAACACCGGGGAGCTGTTTTTT. Its translation is CASSFAPLAGANTGELFF.

The chain has TRBV15 and TRBJ2-7; 8 nucleotides match TRBD2. Germline CDR1 is LNHNV and CDR2 is YYDKDF (reference sequence). The J segment lost 0 bases and the V segment lost 3 bases, leaving 4 bases of the junction unmatched. The CDR3 contains 15 residues. The CDR3: CATSSPLADSYEQYF. The CDR3 DNA sequence: TGTGCCACCAGCAGTCCACTAGCGGACTCCTACGAGCAGTACTTC.

The V gene is TRBV4-1, the J gene TRBJ1-2; D ambiguous. V gave up 4 bases and J gave up 4 bases, with 10 bases separating them. The germline V gene has CDR1 MGHRA and CDR2 YSYEKL. The CDR3 has 13 residues. As DNA, the CDR3 is TGCGCCAGCAGCCTCGGCCTCCTCTATGGCTACACCTTC. It yields the protein CASSLGLLYGYTF.

This rearrangement joins TRBV7-3 to TRBJ2-7, with 9 positions matching TRBD2. From germline, CDR1 is SGHTA and CDR2 FQGTGA. The CDR3 loop spans 15 amino acids. J gave up 3 bases and V 5 bases, and 8 bases lay outside the gene matches. The CDR3 bases are TGTGCCAGCAGCCCCATAGCTAGCGGGATCTACGAGCAGTACTTC. As protein: CASSPIASGIYEQYF.

The rearrangement links TRBV5-1 to TRBJ1-1; 7 bases map to TRBD1. The CDR3 is 13 amino acids. V was clipped by 4 bases and J by 4 bases; unmatched bases: 4. The germline CDR1 and CDR2 sequences are SGHRS and YFSETQ. This CDR3 reads CASSVTGPTEAFF. CDR3 nucleotides: TGCGCCAGCAGCGTGACAGGGCCCACTGAAGCTTTCTTT.

The chain couples TRBV4-3 to TRBJ2-1; possibly TRBD2 for D (5 bases). The CDR3 consists of 16 residues. V lost 0 bases to trimming and J lost 4 bases, with 13 bases between them. CDR1 is LGHNA, CDR2 YSLEER, per germline. As DNA, the CDR3 is TGCGCCAGCAGCCAAGAGTGGGGAGCCCGATACAATGAGCAGTTCTTC. It is translated as CASSQEWGARYNEQFF.

The chain has TRBV6-8 and TRBJ1-2; D is undetermined. The CDR3 contains 15 residues. Germline loops: CDR1 MNHGY, CDR2 SAAAGT. Trimming took off 2 bases at V and 4 bases at J, with 14 bases between the two ends. CDR3 in DNA: TGTGCCAGCAGTTACGAGTTCGGGCACGCCTATGGCTACACCTTC. Translating it yields CASSYEFGHAYGYTF.

The V and J genes are TRBV2 and TRBJ1-5; D may be TRBD1 (6 bases). Per germline, CDR1 SNHLY and CDR2 FYNNEI. The CDR3 runs to 14 residues. In DNA, the CDR3 is TGTGACTGCTGGGGGGCGTTGAGCAATCAGCCCCAGCATTTT. Amino acids: CDCWGALSNQPQHF. Full variable domain (outside the CDR3, taken from reference TRBV2 and TRBJ1-5): EPEVTQTPSHQVTQMGQEVILRCVPISNHLYFYWYRQILGQKVEFLVSFYNNEISEKSEIFDDQFSVERPDGSNFTLKIRSTKLEDSAMYFCDCWGALSNQPQHFGDGTRLSIL.

The chain links TRBV25-1 to TRBJ2-6; D gene uncertain. V dropped 8 bases and J dropped 0 bases, with 8 bases sitting between them. This CDR3 is built from 14 residues. Germline CDR1 and CDR2: MGHDK and SYGVNS. The CDR3 nucleotides are TGTGCCAGCTCACACGGCTCTGGGGCCAACGTCCTGACTTTC. This sequence encodes CASSHGSGANVLTF. The whole variable domain, filled in from reference TRBV25-1 and TRBJ2-6, reads EADIYQTPRYLVIGTGKKITLECSQTMGHDKMYWYQQDPGMELHLIHYSYGVNSTEKGDLSSESTVSRIRTEHFPLTLESARPSHTSQYLCASSHGSGANVLTFGAGSRLTVL.

V usage is TRBV11-2 and J usage is TRBJ1-4, with D possibly TRBD1 on 5 matching bases. Germline V gives CDR1 SGHAT, CDR2 FQNNGV. V was pared by 1 base and J by 0 bases, with 12 bases between. The CDR3 sequence is 17 residues long. CDR3 protein: CASSLGSGPATNEKLFF. CDR3 in DNA: TGTGCCAGCAGCTTAGGCTCGGGGCCTGCAACTAATGAAAAACTGTTTTTT.

CDR3 amino acids: CASSIGTVKETQYF. CDR3 sequence (DNA): TGTGCCAGTAGTATTGGGACAGTGAAAGAGACCCAGTACTTC. The chain has TRBV19 and TRBJ2-5, with 7 bases identical to TRBD1. Unmatched junction bases numbered 4, after V lost 3 bases and J lost 3 bases. The CDR3 is made up of 14 amino acids. Per germline, CDR1 LNHDA and CDR2 SQIVND (reference sequence).